This T cell receptor beta chain derives from a study of shared clonotypes between healthy human individuals. Terminally differentiated effector memory CD45RA+ cells were excluded by CCR7 positive selection of CD45RO-negative cells. Some clones are missing from TCRdb's copy, which holds only in-frame ones; the method was immunoSEQ multiplex PCR. The sample includes hundreds of thousands of clones, approximately 96% seen only once; the top ten take under 0.25%. Germline values: CDR1 SEHNR, CDR2 FQNEAQ (reference sequence). There are 13 residues in the CDR3. The V and J ends lost 5 bases and 3 bases respectively, with 10 bases between them.

The chain is built from TRBV7-9 and TRBJ1-1, with D unclear. The sequenced sample was naive CD8+ T cells sorted from blood. This TCR came from a man aged 30-40 years in good health. In DNA, the CDR3 is TGTGCCAGCAGCAACGATATTTACACTGAAGCTTTCTTT. Protein product: CASSNDIYTEAFF.